Listed below are T cell receptor beta chains from one sample, sequenced in a study of cytomegalovirus exposure and HLA in healthy donors. Repertoires were generated with immunoSEQ multiplex PCR, while TCRdb's copy carries only in-frame clones and drops some. The sample has roughly 100,000 clones, roughly 79% seen once. The sample was PBMCs. The receptors shown here come from a middle-aged woman in good health and CMV-seronegative. The conserved cysteine and the conserved F or W are not part of the CDR3 here. D genes are given only for firm matches. For some rows the clone size is stated as once, few or many, or as a class when expanded; others skip it.

size: NA
J: TRBJ2-3
D: TRBD2
V: TRBV4-3
CDR3: ASSQDYGSGVSDTQY

size: NA
J: TRBJ2-4
D: NA
V: TRBV9
CDR3: ASSLNRAGSIQY

size: few
J: TRBJ1-1
D: TRBD1
V: TRBV5-6
CDR3: ASSFGTGGNTEAF

size: NA
J: TRBJ2-5
D: TRBD1
V: TRBV4-3
CDR3: ASSQDLQGGKETQY

size: NA
J: TRBJ1-4
D: NA
V: TRBV11-2
CDR3: ASSLDIREKLF

size: NA
J: TRBJ1-6
D: NA
V: TRBV5-8
CDR3: ASSLGRTSNSPLH

size: NA
J: TRBJ2-1
D: NA
V: TRBV5-6
CDR3: ASSLALGGGQYNEQF

size: few
J: TRBJ2-1
D: TRBD1
V: TRBV7-8
CDR3: ASSFGTGGFNEQF

size: NA
J: TRBJ1-5
D: TRBD1
V: TRBV30
CDR3: AWSQGEQPQH

size: NA
J: TRBJ2-2
D: NA
V: TRBV5-4
CDR3: ASSLSPVGGELF

size: NA
J: TRBJ2-3
D: TRBD2
V: TRBV14
CDR3: ASSPRTSGWNTDTQY

size: NA
J: TRBJ2-1
D: TRBD1
V: TRBV29-1
CDR3: SGGQGSYNEQF

size: few
J: TRBJ2-1
D: TRBD2
V: TRBV6-5
CDR3: ASSFTSGGVNNEQF

size: NA
J: TRBJ2-5
D: NA
V: TRBV11-1
CDR3: ASSQDGDWGQETQY

size: NA
J: TRBJ2-5
D: TRBD2
V: TRBV4-1
CDR3: ASSQRLAEETQY

size: NA
J: TRBJ1-2
D: NA
V: TRBV2
CDR3: ASSEGLGGGYGYT

size: NA
J: TRBJ2-5
D: TRBD2
V: TRBV30
CDR3: AWSVAGGETQY

size: NA
J: TRBJ1-1
D: NA
V: TRBV29-1
CDR3: SVGRGAMNTEAF

size: NA
J: TRBJ1-5
D: NA
V: TRBV9
CDR3: ASSRGDLDQPQH

size: few
J: TRBJ1-6
D: TRBD1
V: TRBV23-1
CDR3: ASRTRDRNSPLH

size: few
J: TRBJ2-3
D: TRBD1
V: TRBV19
CDR3: ASRLQGATRGTQY

size: NA
J: TRBJ2-7
D: NA
V: TRBV5-4
CDR3: ASSLDSYYEQY

size: NA
J: TRBJ2-1
D: TRBD2
V: TRBV9
CDR3: ASSPSGAGDNEQF

size: NA
J: TRBJ2-7
D: NA
V: TRBV5-1
CDR3: ASSLWAGRDYEQY

size: NA
J: TRBJ1-2
D: NA
V: TRBV30
CDR3: AWTGGDYGYT

size: few
J: TRBJ2-7
D: TRBD1
V: TRBV6-5
CDR3: ASSYVQGAVYEQY

size: NA
J: TRBJ1-4
D: NA
V: TRBV12-5
CDR3: ASGPPSGDEKLF

size: NA
J: TRBJ2-7
D: NA
V: TRBV28
CDR3: ASSFSNRAGYEQY

size: NA
J: TRBJ1-2
D: TRBD1
V: TRBV19
CDR3: ASKDLDRGLNYGYT

size: few
J: TRBJ2-7
D: TRBD1
V: TRBV5-1
CDR3: ASSWDRGPYEQY

size: NA
J: TRBJ1-2
D: NA
V: TRBV19
CDR3: ASRPGSYGYT

size: few
J: TRBJ2-5
D: NA
V: TRBV9
CDR3: ASSVTSRTEIQRETQY

size: NA
J: TRBJ2-2
D: TRBD2
V: TRBV6-1
CDR3: ASSEAAGALGTGELF

size: NA
J: TRBJ1-2
D: TRBD1
V: TRBV5-1
CDR3: ASSPEDRGGDGYT

size: NA
J: TRBJ2-1
D: TRBD2
V: TRBV7-9
CDR3: ASRNAGGGYNEQF

size: NA
J: TRBJ2-1
D: NA
V: TRBV7-2
CDR3: ASSPSRGMHNEQF

size: NA
J: TRBJ2-1
D: TRBD2
V: TRBV7-6
CDR3: ASSLLGAGGPGNEQF

size: NA
J: TRBJ2-5
D: TRBD2
V: TRBV7-9
CDR3: ASRGRASGRRMEETQY

size: NA
J: TRBJ2-2
D: TRBD2
V: TRBV10-3
CDR3: AMSGLAVGELF

size: NA
J: TRBJ2-7
D: NA
V: TRBV5-4
CDR3: ASSLGLESSYEQY

size: once
J: TRBJ2-1
D: NA
V: TRBV20-1
CDR3: SARVGGEQF

size: NA
J: TRBJ1-2
D: NA
V: TRBV19
CDR3: ASSRPPLRANYGYT

size: NA
J: TRBJ1-5
D: NA
V: TRBV7-2
CDR3: ASSPASTGQPQH

size: once
J: TRBJ2-1
D: TRBD1
V: TRBV27
CDR3: ASSVSGTGFDEQF

size: few
J: TRBJ1-4
D: TRBD1
V: TRBV6-1
CDR3: ASSAGQGYEKLF

size: NA
J: TRBJ2-1
D: NA
V: TRBV6-1
CDR3: ASSEKGPGDYNEQF

size: few
J: TRBJ2-1
D: TRBD2
V: TRBV9
CDR3: ASSATLARVKGAEQF

size: NA
J: TRBJ2-2
D: NA
V: TRBV7-2
CDR3: ASSSQLNTGELF

size: few
J: TRBJ1-2
D: NA
V: TRBV7-6
CDR3: ASSLESGGYGYT

size: NA
J: TRBJ2-7
D: TRBD1
V: TRBV9
CDR3: ASSPGETGTGPTYEQY

size: NA
J: TRBJ2-7
D: TRBD1
V: TRBV6-5
CDR3: ASSYWTGEQY

size: few
J: TRBJ1-5
D: NA
V: TRBV28
CDR3: ASSSQELGNQPQH

size: NA
J: TRBJ2-2
D: TRBD2
V: TRBV9
CDR3: ASSVGGLAGGGGGELF

size: NA
J: TRBJ1-5
D: NA
V: TRBV27
CDR3: ASSLRGLGSGQPQH

size: NA
J: TRBJ2-5
D: NA
V: TRBV4-2
CDR3: ASSQGTGETQY